This T cell receptor beta chain appears in the sequencing data of a study of CD4 T cells in relation to SARS-CoV-2 and coronaviruses. Sequencing used immunoSEQ multiplex PCR; TCRdb keeps in-frame clones, though not all of them. The sample records around 20,000 clones, 65% to 80% being singletons. CD4+ T cells from unexposed donors were obtained before the COVID-19 pandemic (2011-2018). After about ten days of culture, CD4+ T cells were isolated. CDR1 is LNHDA and CDR2 is SQIVND in the germline V gene (reference sequence). Trimming removed 5 bases from V and 8 bases from J; junction bases left unmatched: 16. The CDR3 has 17 residues. A note on this clone: Its antigen remains unknown.

Points from the study as a whole: Samples before the pandemic and after infection were not matched within any donor.

The chain uses TRBV19 and TRBJ2-1; 9 bases line up with TRBD2. The sequence was obtained from a human donor in good health. Sequenced material: CD4+ T cells from PBMCs, cultured in vitro. The CDR3 region has the DNA TGTGCCAGTAGTTTGACGCGGCTAGCGGGATATTCCGATGAGCAGTTCTTC. Translation gives CASSLTRLAGYSDEQFF.